The entry below describes one T cell receptor (beta chain). Its antigen is not yet known. The sample holds no much larger clone one base away, and base qualities are not on file. Reading from cysteine to phenylalanine, the CDR3 counts 14 amino acids. Just the 42-base CDR3 DNA is kept, in frame starting at base 1. For CDR1 and CDR2, the germline V gene lists WSHSY and SAAADI. V loses 8 bases, J loses 4 bases, and the germline ends lie 17 bases apart. Each collaborating institution followed its own protocols to collect whole blood in K2EDTA tubes. For TCRbeta analysis, collaborator samples were shipped as frozen whole blood, as isolated PBMCs, or as DNA extracted from either sample type. The immunoSEQ Assay, a bias-controlled multiplex PCR, was used to amplify TCRbeta CDR3 regions from genomic DNA. In the paper's pipeline: The number of nucleated cells in each sample was estimated by amplification of reference gene primers within the assay. Sequence reads were collapsed and filtered to measure the absolute abundance of every unique TCRbeta CDR3 rearrangement. For each sample, productive Simpson clonality was calculated as the square root of Simpson's diversity index across productive rearrangements. TCRdb re-hosts the immuneACCESS table, in-frame sequences only. Its copies lack some clones; in the studies checked, an unresolved V gene accounts for under half of them, and the cause for the rest is not known. The DNA gave D and trimming, while V, J and clone size come from that table. The sample includes roughly 270,000 clones, with 70% to 90% observed a single time. Around 5.5% of the sample is in the top ten clones.

These data originate in a study of blood T cell repertoires in COVID-19 (dated by TCRdb to about 2020). For the study in its entirety: Samples from collaborators originated in the United States, Italy and Spain and spanned both the acute and convalescent phases of COVID-19. The repertoires were released in a freely available public database intended as a resource for research on the immune response to SARS-CoV-2. HLA class I and class II types, where available, came from metadata supplied by the sample provider rather than from assay-based typing. Samples were obtained from the ongoing ImmuneRACE study (first 160 participants) and from over a thousand subjects provided by 6 global collaborators. The material from the prospective study consisted of cDNA or gDNA derived from T cells, B-cell-depleted T cells, or PBMCs. Sample metadata almost always included a de-identified subject ID, COVID-19 status, age in years and sex. Deeply sampled blood TCRbeta repertoires from subjects exposed to, actively infected with, or recovered from COVID-19 were included in the dataset. Study-wide conclusions, independent of this receptor: The amount of clinical and demographic metadata varied by source and participant and was provided uncurated.

The TCR was taken from a man in his fifties with active or convalescent COVID-19. This sequence uses TRBV10-2 and TRBJ1-1; the D gene is possibly TRBD1, with 6 bases matching. Specimen: peripheral blood. The DNA is as follows: TGCGCCAGCTCCCCGGGGGGCCAGGCCACTGAAGCTTTCTTT. The resulting protein is CASSPGGQATEAFF.